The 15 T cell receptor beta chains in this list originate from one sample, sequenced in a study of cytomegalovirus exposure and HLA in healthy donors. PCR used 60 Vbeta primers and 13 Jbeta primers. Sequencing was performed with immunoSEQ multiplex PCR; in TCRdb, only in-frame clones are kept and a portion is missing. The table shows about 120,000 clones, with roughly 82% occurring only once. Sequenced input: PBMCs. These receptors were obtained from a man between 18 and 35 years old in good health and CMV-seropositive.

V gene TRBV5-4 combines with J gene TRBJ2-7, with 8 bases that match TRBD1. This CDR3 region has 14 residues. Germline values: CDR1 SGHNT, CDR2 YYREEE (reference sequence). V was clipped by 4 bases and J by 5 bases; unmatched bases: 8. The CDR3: CASSTGQGRDEQYF. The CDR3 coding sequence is TGTGCCAGCAGCACCGGACAGGGTCGAGACGAGCAGTACTTC.

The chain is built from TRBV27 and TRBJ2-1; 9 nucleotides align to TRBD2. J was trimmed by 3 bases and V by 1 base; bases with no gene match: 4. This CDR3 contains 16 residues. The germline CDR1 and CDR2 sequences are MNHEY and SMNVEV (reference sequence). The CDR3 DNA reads TGTGCCAGCAGTTTATACCTAGCGGGGTTCTACAATGAGCAGTTCTTC. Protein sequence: CASSLYLAGFYNEQFF.

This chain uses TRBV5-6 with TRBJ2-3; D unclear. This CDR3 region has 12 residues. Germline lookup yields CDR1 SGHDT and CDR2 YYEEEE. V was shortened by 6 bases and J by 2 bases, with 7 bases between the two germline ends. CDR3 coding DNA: TGTGCCAGCATGCGGTCCACAGATACGCAGTATTTT. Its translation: CASMRSTDTQYF.

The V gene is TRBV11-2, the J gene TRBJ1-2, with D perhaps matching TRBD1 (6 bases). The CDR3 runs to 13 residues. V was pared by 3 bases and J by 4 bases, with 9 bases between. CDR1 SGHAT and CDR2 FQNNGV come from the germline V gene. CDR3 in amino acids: CASSLDRRYGYTF. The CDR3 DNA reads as TGTGCCAGCAGCTTGGACAGACGCTATGGCTACACCTTC.

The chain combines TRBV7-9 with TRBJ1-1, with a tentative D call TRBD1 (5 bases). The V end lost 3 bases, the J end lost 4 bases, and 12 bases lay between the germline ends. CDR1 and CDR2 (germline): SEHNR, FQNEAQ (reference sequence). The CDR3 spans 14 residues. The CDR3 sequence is CASSFPGSATEAFF. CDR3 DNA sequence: TGTGCCAGCAGCTTTCCAGGGTCGGCCACTGAAGCTTTCTTT.

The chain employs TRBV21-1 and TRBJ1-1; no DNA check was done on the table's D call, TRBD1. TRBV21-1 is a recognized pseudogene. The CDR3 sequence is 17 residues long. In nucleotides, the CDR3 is TGTGCCAGCAGCAAAAGTCCTAGGGGGCGGTTACACACTGAAGCTTTCTTT. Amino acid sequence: CASSKSPRGRLHTEAFF.

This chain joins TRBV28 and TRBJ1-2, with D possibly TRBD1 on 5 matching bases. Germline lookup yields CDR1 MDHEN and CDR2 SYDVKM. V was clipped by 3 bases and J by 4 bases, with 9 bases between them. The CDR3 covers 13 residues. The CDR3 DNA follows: TGTGCCAGCAGTTTGGGGCTCAGCTATGGCTACACCTTC. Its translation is CASSLGLSYGYTF.

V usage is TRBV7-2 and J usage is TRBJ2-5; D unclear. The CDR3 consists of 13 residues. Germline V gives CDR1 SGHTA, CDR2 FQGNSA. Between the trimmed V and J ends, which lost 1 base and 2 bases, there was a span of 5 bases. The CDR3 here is CASSLERQETQYF. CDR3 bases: TGTGCCAGCAGCTTAGAGAGACAAGAGACCCAGTACTTC.

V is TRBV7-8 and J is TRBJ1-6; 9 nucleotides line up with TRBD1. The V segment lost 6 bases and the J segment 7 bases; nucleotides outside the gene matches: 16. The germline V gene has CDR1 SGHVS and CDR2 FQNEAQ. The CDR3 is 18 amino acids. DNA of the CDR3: TGTGCCAGCAGTTCCGGGACAGGGAGAGGTCTTGGGAATTCACCCCTCCACTTT. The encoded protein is CASSSGTGRGLGNSPLHF.

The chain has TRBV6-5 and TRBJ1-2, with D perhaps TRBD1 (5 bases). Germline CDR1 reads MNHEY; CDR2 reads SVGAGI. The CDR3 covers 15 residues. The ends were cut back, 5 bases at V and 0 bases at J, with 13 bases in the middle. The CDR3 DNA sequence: TGTGCCAGCAGTGGAGGAGGGGTCGCTAACTATGGCTACACCTTC. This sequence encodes CASSGGGVANYGYTF.

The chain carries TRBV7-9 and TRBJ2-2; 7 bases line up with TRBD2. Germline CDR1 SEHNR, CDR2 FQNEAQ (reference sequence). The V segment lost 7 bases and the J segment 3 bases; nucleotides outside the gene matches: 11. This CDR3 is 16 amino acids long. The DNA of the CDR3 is TGTGCCAGCACCCCTCGGGGGGATGAGGACACCGGGGAGCTGTTTTTT. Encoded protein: CASTPRGDEDTGELFF.

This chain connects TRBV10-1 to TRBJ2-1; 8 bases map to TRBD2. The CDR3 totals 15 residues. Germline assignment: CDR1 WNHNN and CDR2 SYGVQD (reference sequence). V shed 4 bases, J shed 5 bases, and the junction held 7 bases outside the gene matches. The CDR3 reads CASSGNGGAHNEQFF. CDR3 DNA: TGCGCCAGCAGTGGTAACGGGGGGGCCCACAATGAGCAGTTCTTC.

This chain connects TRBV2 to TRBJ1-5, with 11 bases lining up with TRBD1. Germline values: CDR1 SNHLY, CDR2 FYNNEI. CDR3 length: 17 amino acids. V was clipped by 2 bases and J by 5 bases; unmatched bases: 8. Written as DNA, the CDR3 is TGTGCCAGCAGTGAACCAACCGGGACAGGGGGTGATCAGCCCCAGCATTTT. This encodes CASSEPTGTGGDQPQHF.

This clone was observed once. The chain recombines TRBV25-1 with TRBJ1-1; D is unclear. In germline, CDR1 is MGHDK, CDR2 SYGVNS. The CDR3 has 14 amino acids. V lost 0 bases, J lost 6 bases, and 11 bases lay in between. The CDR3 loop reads CASSEYEEGPEAFF. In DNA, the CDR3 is TGTGCCAGCAGTGAATATGAGGAGGGCCCTGAAGCTTTCTTT.

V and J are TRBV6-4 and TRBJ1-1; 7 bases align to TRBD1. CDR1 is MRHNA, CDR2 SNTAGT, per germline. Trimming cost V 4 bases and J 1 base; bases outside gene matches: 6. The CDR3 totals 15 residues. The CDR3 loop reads CASSVNQGGNTEAFF. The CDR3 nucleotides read TGTGCCAGCAGTGTGAATCAGGGGGGGAACACTGAAGCTTTCTTT.